This T cell receptor (beta chain) originates from a study of T cells in Graves' hyperthyroidism and ophthalmopathy (dated by TCRdb to 2018 to 2020). In the study overall: Peripheral blood samples were taken at initial diagnosis, before any treatment was given. A discovery cohort of approximately 97 patients, 43 with Graves' ophthalmopathy and fewer than 65 with stable Graves' hyperthyroidism, was used to find distinguishing TCR V-J signatures. An independent validation cohort of about 19 hyperthyroidism patients and approximately 16 patients who later progressed to ophthalmopathy tested prospective prediction of ophthalmopathy. The 100 or so discovery patients were randomly divided into training and test sets at a 7:3 ratio. The study also compared thyroid tissue and blood T-cell repertoires from five or six Graves' hyperthyroidism patients. Once sampling was done, hyperthyroidism patients were given methimazole at a starting dose of 30 mg daily, whereas ophthalmopathy patients were given high-dose intravenous methylprednisolone. TCR Vbeta CDR3 sequencing of roughly 140 peripheral blood samples (approximately 44 ophthalmopathy, 75 to 80 hyperthyroidism and roughly 17 progressor patients) is reported in the paper. What the study reported, not specific to this receptor: Ophthalmopathy was separated from stable hyperthyroidism by a 13 V-J signature model, with approximately 90% sensitivity and roughly 81% specificity obtained in cross-validation and 80%/75% obtained in testing. No statistical method was used to set the sample size in advance, and investigators knew the group allocation. During validation, the model predicted progression to ophthalmopathy a median of about 5.9 months ahead of onset, with approximately 71% sensitivity and around 73% specificity. Most expanded thyroid clonotypes (frequency above 0.001) were also found in blood, which suggests that blood repertoires may mirror thyroid immune responses.

Amplification of TCR beta CDR3 regions was carried out from RNA transcripts. The first round of RT-PCR for the TCR CDR3 was performed with the HTBI primer set and the Qiagen OneStep RT-PCR kit. A second multiplex PCR round built the libraries, followed by size selection and purification. The libraries were sequenced on an Illumina HiSeq2000 using paired-end 100 bp reads. The original pipeline was this. SOAPnuke was used to process the raw data, throwing out any read that contained adapters or uncalled bases, had a mean Phred below 15, or lacked an exact constant-primer or identifier match. High-quality paired reads were merged with COPE v1.2.5, and unique nucleotide sequences were defined as clonotypes. Clonotypes were aligned to IMGT TRBV, TRBD and TRBJ reference segments using MiTCR v1.1. Analysis was restricted to V-J combinations with a frequency above 0.0001, which covered about 99% of repertoires. The TCS score was defined as the ratio of F50 (clonal expansion) to E x V (chaos), calculated using BLOSUM62-based TCRdist between CDR3 peptides within each V-J. Welch's t-statistics and random forest reduced around 550 V-J features to 10 to 15, which were used in a naive Bayes classifier (R e1071). The raw public data were reprocessed by TCRdb itself: fastp quality trimming at Q25, MiXCR clonotype calling, in-frame beta chains only. Each entry merges the rows of one CDR3 protein and shows their most common DNA and genes. The V and J calls come from TCRdb's annotation, not from the publication. The sample profile shows approximately 490,000 distinct CDR3 sequences; around a fifth of them were found once. The ten most abundant clones make up 45% to 50% of the sample.

In its sample, this clonotype was seen once. Its antigen is currently not known. The sample holds no much larger clone one base away, and base qualities are not on file. A single read offers scant evidence. The CDR3 goes from the cysteine to the phenylalanine over 17 residues. The only DNA kept is the CDR3, 51 bases in frame from the first base. V is trimmed back by 4 bases and J by 5 bases, and the junction contains 11 bases that no gene match accounts for. The germline V gene sets CDR1 to MGHDK and CDR2 to SYGVNS. Ophthalmopathy patients had moderately to severely active disease, with a Clinical Activity Score of 3 or more, a NOSPECS grade of 4 or more, and a disease duration of less than 3 months. Patients with uncontrolled infections, other autoimmune diseases, pregnancy or lactation were excluded. Diagnoses were established on the basis of clinical symptoms, serum thyroxine and TRAb, thyroid ultrasound, and orbital computed tomography. PBMCs were isolated from more than 8 ml of fresh peripheral blood by Ficoll-Paque density gradient centrifugation. Total RNA was extracted with Trizol reagent, and quality was checked on an Agilent 2100 Bioanalyzer.

The TCR originated in a woman in her seventies with Graves' ophthalmopathy. Material: blood. The rearrangement joined TRBV25-1 to TRBJ2-1, and 10 junctional nucleotides match TRBD2. The base sequence is TGTGCCAGCAGTGGGCCCCTCCTAGCGGGAGCTGACAATGAGCAGTTCTTC. This is translated as CASSGPLLAGADNEQFF.